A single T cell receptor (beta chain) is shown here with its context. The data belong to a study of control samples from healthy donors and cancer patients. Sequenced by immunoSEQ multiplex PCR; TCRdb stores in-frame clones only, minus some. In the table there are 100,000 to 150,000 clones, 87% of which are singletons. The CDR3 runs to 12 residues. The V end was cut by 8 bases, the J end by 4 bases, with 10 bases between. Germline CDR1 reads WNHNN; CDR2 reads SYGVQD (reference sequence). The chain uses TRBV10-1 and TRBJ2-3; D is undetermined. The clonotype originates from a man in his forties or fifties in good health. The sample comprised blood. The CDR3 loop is CASSSSADTQYF. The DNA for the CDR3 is TGCGCCAGCTCCTCGTCGGCAGATACGCAGTATTTT.